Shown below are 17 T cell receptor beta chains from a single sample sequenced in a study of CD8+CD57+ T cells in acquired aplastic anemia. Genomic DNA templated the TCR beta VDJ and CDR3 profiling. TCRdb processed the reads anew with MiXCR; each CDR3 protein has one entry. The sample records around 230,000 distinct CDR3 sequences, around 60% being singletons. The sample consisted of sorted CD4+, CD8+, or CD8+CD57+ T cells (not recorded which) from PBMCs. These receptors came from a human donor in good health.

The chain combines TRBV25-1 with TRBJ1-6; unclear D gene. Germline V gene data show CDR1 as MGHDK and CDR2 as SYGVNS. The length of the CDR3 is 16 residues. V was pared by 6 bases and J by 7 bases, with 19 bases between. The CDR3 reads CASRGRTQPPNSPLHF. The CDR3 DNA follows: TGTGCCAGCAGAGGACGGACCCAGCCCCCGAATTCACCCCTCCACTTT.

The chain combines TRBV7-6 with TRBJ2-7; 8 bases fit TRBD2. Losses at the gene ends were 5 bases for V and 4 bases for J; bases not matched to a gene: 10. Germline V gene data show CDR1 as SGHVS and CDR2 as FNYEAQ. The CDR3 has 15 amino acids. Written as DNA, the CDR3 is TGTGCCAGCAGCGTAGATCGGAGCGGGAGTTACGAGCAGTACTTC. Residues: CASSVDRSGSYEQYF.

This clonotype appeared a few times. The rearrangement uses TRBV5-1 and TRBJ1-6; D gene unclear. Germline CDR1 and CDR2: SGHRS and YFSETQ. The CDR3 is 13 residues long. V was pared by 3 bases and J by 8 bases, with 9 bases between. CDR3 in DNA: TGCGCCAGCAGCTCGGACGGGCATTCACCCCTCCACTTT. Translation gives CASSSDGHSPLHF.

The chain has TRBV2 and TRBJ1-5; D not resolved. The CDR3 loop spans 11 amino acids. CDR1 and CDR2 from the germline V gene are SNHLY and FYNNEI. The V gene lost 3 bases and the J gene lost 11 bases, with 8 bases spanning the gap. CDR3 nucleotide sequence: TGTGCCAGCAGTGATGGGGAGACCCAGCATTTT. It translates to CASSDGETQHF. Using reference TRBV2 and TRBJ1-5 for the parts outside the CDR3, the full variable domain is EPEVTQTPSHQVTQMGQEVILRCVPISNHLYFYWYRQILGQKVEFLVSFYNNEISEKSEIFDDQFSVERPDGSNFTLKIRSTKLEDSAMYFCASSDGETQHFGDGTRLSIL.

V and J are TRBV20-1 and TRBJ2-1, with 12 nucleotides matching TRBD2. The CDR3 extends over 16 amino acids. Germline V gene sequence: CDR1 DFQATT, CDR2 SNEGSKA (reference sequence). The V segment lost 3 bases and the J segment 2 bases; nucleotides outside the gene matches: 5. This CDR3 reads CSAREASGGAYNEQFF. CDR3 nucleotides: TGCAGTGCTAGGGAGGCTAGCGGGGGGGCCTACAATGAGCAGTTCTTC.

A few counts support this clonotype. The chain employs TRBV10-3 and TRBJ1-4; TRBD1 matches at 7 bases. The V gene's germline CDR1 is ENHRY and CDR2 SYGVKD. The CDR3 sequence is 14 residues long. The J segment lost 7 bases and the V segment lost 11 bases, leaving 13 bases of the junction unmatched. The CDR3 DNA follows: TGTGCCCATGCTCTTGTGGACAGGAGTGAAAAACTGTTTTTT. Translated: CAHALVDRSEKLFF.

The CDR3 region is CASAVMMNTEAFF. CDR3 in DNA: TGTGCCAGTGCGGTGATGATGAACACTGAAGCTTTCTTT. The chain uses TRBV19 and TRBJ1-1; unclear D gene. Germline CDR1 reads LNHDA; CDR2 reads SQIVND (reference sequence). Trimming pared 8 bases from V and 0 bases from J, leaving 10 bases between. This CDR3 is built from 13 residues.

CDR3 amino acids: CASSSNSDNSPLHF. The DNA of the CDR3 is TGTGCCAGCAGCTCCAACAGTGATAATTCACCCCTCCACTTT. V gene TRBV7-8 combines with J gene TRBJ1-6; D is unclear. CDR1 is SGHVS and CDR2 is FQNEAQ in the germline V gene. Trimming stripped 4 bases from V and 5 bases from J, with 9 bases between. The CDR3 consists of 14 residues.

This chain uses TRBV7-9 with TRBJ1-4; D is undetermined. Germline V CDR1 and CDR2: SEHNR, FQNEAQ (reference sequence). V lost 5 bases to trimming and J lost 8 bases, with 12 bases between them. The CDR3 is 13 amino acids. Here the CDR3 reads CASSVGSREKLFF. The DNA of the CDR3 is TGTGCCAGCAGCGTCGGGAGTCGGGAAAAACTGTTTTTT.

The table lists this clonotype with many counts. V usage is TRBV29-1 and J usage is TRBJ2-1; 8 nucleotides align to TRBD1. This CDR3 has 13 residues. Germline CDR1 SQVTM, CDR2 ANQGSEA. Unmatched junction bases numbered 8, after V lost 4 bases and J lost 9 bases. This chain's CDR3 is CSVVVRGQSEQFF. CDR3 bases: TGCAGCGTTGTGGTCAGGGGGCAGTCTGAGCAGTTCTTC.

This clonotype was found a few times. CDR3 coding DNA: TGTGCCAGCAGCTTAGAGCCCAGGCCGGCGTACGAGCAGTACTTC. It codes for CASSLEPRPAYEQYF. The V call is TRBV7-8, the J call TRBJ2-7; no clear D gene. V was trimmed by 1 base and J by 4 bases, leaving 14 bases between them. The CDR3 length is 15 residues. Germline V gene sequence: CDR1 SGHVS, CDR2 FQNEAQ.

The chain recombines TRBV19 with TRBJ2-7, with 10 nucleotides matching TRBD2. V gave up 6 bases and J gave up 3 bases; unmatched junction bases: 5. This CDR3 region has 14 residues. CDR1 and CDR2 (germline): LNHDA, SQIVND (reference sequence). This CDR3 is CASRPLAGDYEQYF. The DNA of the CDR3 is TGTGCCAGTAGACCCCTAGCGGGAGACTACGAGCAGTACTTC.

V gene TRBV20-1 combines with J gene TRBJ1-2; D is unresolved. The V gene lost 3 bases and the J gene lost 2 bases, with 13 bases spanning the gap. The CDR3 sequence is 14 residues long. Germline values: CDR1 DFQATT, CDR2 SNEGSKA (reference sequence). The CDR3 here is CSAREAGRNYGYTF. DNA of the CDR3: TGCAGTGCTAGGGAGGCAGGACGGAACTATGGCTACACCTTC.

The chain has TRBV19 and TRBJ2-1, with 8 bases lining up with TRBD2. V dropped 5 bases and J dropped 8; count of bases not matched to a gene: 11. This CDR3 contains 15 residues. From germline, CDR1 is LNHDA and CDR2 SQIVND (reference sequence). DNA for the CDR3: TGTGCCAGTAGTGCCCTAGGACTAGCTGTCCATGAGCAGTTCTTC. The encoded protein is CASSALGLAVHEQFF.

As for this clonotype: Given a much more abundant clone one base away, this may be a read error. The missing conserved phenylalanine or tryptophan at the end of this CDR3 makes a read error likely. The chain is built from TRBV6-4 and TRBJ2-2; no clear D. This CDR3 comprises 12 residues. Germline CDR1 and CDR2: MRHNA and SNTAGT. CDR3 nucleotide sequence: TGTGCCAGCAGTTACTCTGCCGGGGAGCTGTTTTTG. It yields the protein CASSYSAGELFL.

The CDR3 DNA reads TGTGCCAGCAGCCTTTTCGCCAGGGAATTGTTTTTT. Its protein product is CASSLFARELFF. The genes are TRBV7-3 and TRBJ1-4; the D gene is possibly TRBD1 (5 bases). The germline CDR1 and CDR2 sequences are SGHTA and FQGTGA. V was pared by 5 bases and J by 15 bases, with 16 bases between. This CDR3 has 12 amino acids.

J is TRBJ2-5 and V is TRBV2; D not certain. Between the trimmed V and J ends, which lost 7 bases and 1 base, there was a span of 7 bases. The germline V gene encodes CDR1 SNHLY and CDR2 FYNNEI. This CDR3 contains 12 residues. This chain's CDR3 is CASTVVQETQYF. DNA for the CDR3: TGTGCCAGCACAGTAGTCCAAGAGACCCAGTACTTC.